The source of this TCR beta chain is a study of CD8 T cells in ankylosing spondylitis. Molecular-barcoded quantitative 5'-RACE produced these TCR beta libraries. MiXCR, run by TCRdb on the 5' RACE reads, gives a single entry per CDR3 protein. The sample has around 130,000 distinct CDR3 sequences, over 7% seen once; the top ten hold approximately 3.4%. Broader study findings: Disease-linked clones were found to be CD8+ and relatively rare in peripheral blood. Previous work reported some of these motif variants in the synovial fluid and blood of reactive arthritis. Disease-linked clones reportedly concentrated significantly in matched ankylosing spondylitis synovial fluid.

The J segment lost 4 bases and the V segment lost 6 bases, leaving 5 bases of the junction unmatched. The CDR3 extends over 14 amino acids. Germline V gene lookup returns CDR1 MNHEY and CDR2 SMNVEV (reference sequence). This clonotype was counted many times. Antigen: not known. This TCR came from a male donor with ankylosing spondylitis or in good health (not recorded which). The sequencing sample was made of blood, either unsorted or a sorted T cell fraction (not recorded which). This chain joins TRBV27 and TRBJ2-5; 10 bases are shared with TRBD2. DNA for the CDR3: TGTGCCAGCAGGGCTAGCGGGAGAGGAGAGACCCAGTACTTC. This encodes CASRASGRGETQYF.